Shown below are 27 T cell receptor beta chains from a single sample sequenced in a study. One entry per CDR3 protein results from TCRdb running MiXCR on the RT-PCR reads. The data contain more than 600,000 distinct CDR3 sequences, about 14% of them singletons. The specimen sequenced was memory CD4+ T cells from blood. These receptors all come from a female donor in good health, serving as a healthy control.

In this sample, this clonotype turned up a few times. The DNA for the CDR3 is TGTGCCAGCAGGAGAGGACAGGCGAACACTGAAGCTTTCTTT. Encoded protein: CASRRGQANTEAFF. The V and J genes are TRBV7-2 and TRBJ1-1, with 7 bases lining up with TRBD1. The CDR3 runs to 14 residues. Losses at the gene ends were 6 bases for V and 1 base for J; bases not matched to a gene: 5. Per germline, CDR1 SGHTA and CDR2 FQGNSA. The full variable domain, its missing parts supplied by reference TRBV7-2 and TRBJ1-1, is GAGVSQSPSNKVTEKGKDVELRCDPISGHTALYWYRQSLGQGLEFLIYFQGNSAPDKSGLPSDRFSAERTGGSVSTLTIQRTQQEDSAVYLCASRRGQANTEAFFGQGTRLTVV.

This sequence joins TRBV7-9 and TRBJ1-2; D gene uncertain. Germline V gene sequence: CDR1 SEHNR, CDR2 FQNEAQ (reference sequence). Trimming took 4 bases from V and 8 from J, leaving 17 bases between them. This CDR3 is built from 14 residues. Here the CDR3 reads CASSSFLGVVGYTF. In DNA, the CDR3 is TGTGCCAGCAGCTCCTTTTTGGGAGTGGTGGGCTACACCTTC.

This clonotype occurred a few times. The genes are TRBV10-3 and TRBJ2-7, with D perhaps TRBD2 (6 bases). Germline lookup yields CDR1 ENHRY and CDR2 SYGVKD. The CDR3 has 13 amino acids. With 2 bases removed from V and 10 bases from J, the gap between germline ends came to 15 bases. Here the CDR3 DNA reads TGTGCCATCAGTGAGCTCGAGGGGAGGACTCAGTACTTC. It encodes CAISELEGRTQYF.

This clonotype was recorded many times. The gene calls are TRBV10-2 and TRBJ2-1, with 8 positions matching TRBD2. V lost 8 bases to trimming and J lost 8 bases; unmatched junction nucleotides: 11. This CDR3 has 14 residues. The V gene's germline CDR1 is WSHSY and CDR2 SAAADI. The DNA of the CDR3 is TGCGCCAGCGTAAAAGAGCGGGAGACCCATGAGCAGTTCTTC. It yields the protein CASVKERETHEQFF.

This clonotype was seen many times. The chain employs TRBV20-1 and TRBJ2-7, with no clear D. Germline V gene data show CDR1 as DFQATT and CDR2 as SNEGSKA (reference sequence). The CDR3 spans 13 residues. The germline V and J ends were trimmed by 6 bases and 4 bases, with 16 bases remaining between them. For the CDR3, the DNA is TGCAGTGCCCTTAGGTCTGACGGTTACGAGCAGTACTTC. It yields the protein CSALRSDGYEQYF.

The chain employs TRBV7-2 and TRBJ2-7, with D perhaps TRBD1 (6 bases). This CDR3 region has 14 residues. The V end lost 5 bases, the J end lost 8 bases, and 19 bases lay between the germline ends. From germline, CDR1 is SGHTA and CDR2 FQGNSA. The CDR3 sequence: CASSADSRGLKQYF. In DNA form, the CDR3 reads TGTGCCAGCAGCGCGGACAGTAGGGGCCTAAAGCAGTACTTC.

This clonotype was detected a few times. The V and J genes are TRBV5-6 and TRBJ2-7, with a weak D call TRBD2 (7 bases). This CDR3 has 15 residues. CDR1 and CDR2 (germline): SGHDT, YYEEEE. V was trimmed by 4 bases and J by 5 bases, leaving 19 bases between them. The DNA of the CDR3 is TGTGCCAGCAGCCTTGGGGGGGCCTTCGCCCACGAGCAGTACTTC. Amino acids: CASSLGGAFAHEQYF.

This clonotype occurred a few times. The chain combines TRBV5-1 with TRBJ2-5, with TRBD1 identical over 10 bases. Germline assignment: CDR1 SGHRS and CDR2 YFSETQ. The CDR3 sequence is 16 residues long. V shed 2 bases and J 5 bases; nucleotides not matched to a gene: 9. The CDR3 region has the DNA TGCGCCAGCAGCTTAGGGACAGGGGCGCGGGAGGAGACCCAGTACTTC. Its protein is CASSLGTGAREETQYF.

The sample holds many counts of this clonotype. The V and J genes are TRBV12-3 or TRBV12-4 and TRBJ2-1; D might be TRBD1 (6 bases). The CDR3 loop spans 15 amino acids. The ends were cut back, 2 bases at V and 5 bases at J, with 13 bases in the middle. CDR3 DNA sequence: TGTGCCAGCAGTTTAACACACAGGGTAAACAATGAGCAGTTCTTC. It is translated as CASSLTHRVNNEQFF.

This clonotype was detected a few times. The V and J genes are TRBV30 and TRBJ2-5, with D possibly being TRBD2 (6 bases). In germline, CDR1 is GTSNPN, CDR2 SVGIG (reference sequence). The CDR3 has 14 residues. V shed 0 bases and J shed 5 bases, with 13 bases lying between them. In DNA, the CDR3 is TGTGCCTGGAGTGTCTGGCTAGCGCGTGAGACCCAGTACTTC. Translating gives CAWSVWLARETQYF.

This clonotype has just a few counts. The V call is TRBV3-1, the J call TRBJ2-1; D remains unclear. The V gene lost 4 bases and the J gene lost 10 bases, with 8 bases spanning the gap. Germline CDR1 and CDR2: LGHDT and YNNKEL (reference sequence). CDR3 length: 11 residues. CDR3 residues: CASSRAKEQFF. CDR3 sequence (DNA): TGTGCCAGCAGCCGAGCTAAGGAGCAGTTCTTC.

This clonotype occurred many times. This chain joins TRBV12-3 or TRBV12-4 and TRBJ2-7, with D possibly TRBD2 on 7 matching bases. CDR3 length equals 12 residues. The V and J ends lost 7 bases and 5 bases respectively, with 12 bases between them. CDR3 nucleotide sequence: TGTGCCAGCAAGGGGGGGGGTCACGAGCAGTACTTC. Its translation: CASKGGGHEQYF.

CDR3 loop: CASSATGGEQYF. CDR3 DNA: TGTGCCAGCTCAGCTACAGGGGGCGAGCAGTACTTC. The chain links TRBV18 to TRBJ2-7, with 8 bases aligning to TRBD1. J lost 6 bases, V lost 5 bases, and 3 bases had no gene match. The CDR3 has 12 amino acids. CDR1 KGHSH and CDR2 LQKENI come from the germline V gene.

This rearrangement joins TRBV20-1 to TRBJ2-7; possible D gene TRBD2, 6 bases. The germline gives CDR1 DFQATT, CDR2 SNEGSKA (reference sequence). V gave up 3 bases and J gave up 0 bases, with 18 bases separating them. This CDR3 has 16 amino acids. CDR3 residues: CSARTRSGYPSYEQYF. The CDR3, as DNA: TGCAGTGCTAGGACCCGTAGCGGATACCCCTCCTACGAGCAGTACTTC.

The chain's CDR3 is CASSLYGLAGLNEQFF. The DNA for the CDR3 is TGTGCCAGCAGCTTATATGGGCTAGCGGGATTAAATGAGCAGTTCTTC. The chain has TRBV11-3 and TRBJ2-1; TRBD2 matches 9 bases. After removal of 2 bases from V and 7 bases from J, the junction contained 9 bases not matched to a gene. Germline V gives CDR1 SGHNT, CDR2 YENEEA. This CDR3 is 16 amino acids long. The full variable domain, rest sourced from reference TRBV11-3 and TRBJ2-1, is EAGVVQSPRYKIIEKKQPVAFWCNPISGHNTLYWYLQNLGQGPELLIRYENEEAVDDSQLPKDRFSAERLKGVDSTLKIQPAELGDSAVYLCASSLYGLAGLNEQFFGPGTRLTVL.

This clonotype was found many times. The V call is TRBV20-1, the J call TRBJ2-1; TRBD2 matches at 8 bases. The J segment lost 9 bases and the V segment lost 3 bases, leaving 13 bases of the junction unmatched. CDR3 length: 15 residues. Germline CDR1 DFQATT, CDR2 SNEGSKA (reference sequence). In nucleotides, the CDR3 is TGCAGTGCTAGTTCCGGGACTAGTTACGGGGGTGAGCAGTTCTTC. It is translated as CSASSGTSYGGEQFF.

This clonotype was recorded many times. The chain links TRBV6-5 to TRBJ2-1; TRBD2 aligns across 7 bases. Germline values: CDR1 MNHEY, CDR2 SVGAGI. The V and J ends lost 2 bases and 8 bases, in that order; junction bases with no gene match: 0. CDR3 length: 12 residues. CDR3 bases: TGTGCCAGCAGTTACCGGGGGGATGAGCAGTTCTTC. Protein product: CASSYRGDEQFF.

This clonotype came up a few times. The rearrangement uses TRBV20-1 and TRBJ2-1; 11 positions agree with TRBD2. V dropped 5 bases and J dropped 9; count of bases not matched to a gene: 3. CDR1 DFQATT and CDR2 SNEGSKA come from the germline V gene (reference sequence). The CDR3 length is 12 residues. CDR3: CSAQTSGAEQFF. The DNA for the CDR3 is TGCAGTGCTCAGACTAGCGGGGCTGAGCAGTTCTTC.

The gene calls are TRBV7-3 and TRBJ2-3; D tentatively reads TRBD1 or TRBD2 (7 bases each). Trimming stripped 1 base from V and 4 bases from J, with 27 bases between. This CDR3 is built from 20 residues. Per germline, CDR1 SGHTA and CDR2 FQGTGA. This CDR3 reads CASSLRARTGGGGNADTQYF. The CDR3 nucleotides read TGTGCCAGCAGCTTAAGAGCACGGACAGGCGGGGGCGGTAATGCAGATACGCAGTATTTT.

The chain recombines TRBV12-3 or TRBV12-4 with TRBJ2-3, with 10 bases identical to TRBD2. The CDR3 spans 17 residues. Trimming cost V 1 base and J 5 bases; bases outside gene matches: 9. CDR3 amino acids: CASSLGGLAGDIDTQYF. The CDR3 region has the DNA TGTGCCAGCAGTTTAGGGGGTCTAGCGGGAGATATAGATACGCAGTATTTT.

There are a few counts of this clonotype. The chain uses TRBV6-5 and TRBJ2-6, with D possibly being TRBD2 (6 bases). Trimming removed 0 bases from V and 6 bases from J, with 18 bases in between. Germline values: CDR1 MNHEY, CDR2 SVGAGI. The CDR3 totals 18 residues. CDR3 DNA: TGTGCCAGCAGTTACTCGCGTCCGGAGGGACGAGAGGCCAACGTCCTGACTTTC. This encodes CASSYSRPEGREANVLTF.

This clonotype was counted a few times. The chain has TRBV7-6 and TRBJ2-3; D uncertain. The germline gives CDR1 SGHVS, CDR2 FNYEAQ. The CDR3 covers 15 residues. The V and J ends lost 1 base and 8 bases respectively, with 16 bases between them. The CDR3 nucleotides are TGTGCCAGCAGCTTAGGAGGAGTTCAATGGGGTACGCAGTATTTT. Residues: CASSLGGVQWGTQYF.

A note on this clonotype: A much larger clone lies one base from this, so it may be a read error. The gene calls are TRBV6-5 and TRBJ2-1; 7 nucleotides agree with TRBD1. The CDR3 totals 14 residues. The germline V gene encodes CDR1 MNHEY and CDR2 SVGAGI. The V and J ends lost 10 bases and 6 bases, in that order; junction bases with no gene match: 12. For the CDR3, the DNA is TGTGCCACCTTCGGACAGGAGTTCCGCAATGAGCAGTTCTTC. It encodes CATFGQEFRNEQFF.

This clonotype was seen a handful of times. This chain links TRBV7-6 with TRBJ2-3; TRBD2 aligns across 11 bases. Germline lookup yields CDR1 SGHVS and CDR2 FNYEAQ. CDR3 size: 16 residues. The junction had 1 base not matched to a gene; V was cut back by 2 bases and J by 0 bases. CDR3 sequence: CASSLTSGGSTDTQYF. The CDR3 DNA follows: TGTGCCAGCAGCTTAACTAGCGGGGGCAGCACAGATACGCAGTATTTT.

This clonotype was picked up a small number of times. This chain uses TRBV19 with TRBJ1-5; the match to TRBD1 covers 10 bases. The J segment lost 6 bases and the V segment lost 4 bases, leaving 9 bases of the junction unmatched. Germline V gene lookup returns CDR1 LNHDA and CDR2 SQIVND (reference sequence). The CDR3 has 16 amino acids. The CDR3 coding sequence is TGTGCCAGTAGTACCTTGACAGGGGGCGCGGGTCAGCCCCAGCATTTT. It translates to CASSTLTGGAGQPQHF.

The V call is TRBV6-1, the J call TRBJ1-5; D is undetermined. The CDR3 runs to 12 residues. Germline V gene data show CDR1 as MNHNS and CDR2 as SASEGT. V shed 5 bases and J shed 5 bases, with 7 bases lying between them. The DNA for the CDR3 is TGTGCCAGCAGTCCTCCGTATCAGCCCCAGCATTTT. Translated: CASSPPYQPQHF.

In this sample, this clonotype turned up many times. The chain employs TRBV29-1 and TRBJ1-1; D is uncertain. Trimming shortened V by 7 bases and J by 1 base, and 10 bases separated the two germline ends. Germline CDR1 SQVTM, CDR2 ANQGSEA. This CDR3 spans 12 amino acids. CDR3 in amino acids: CSGWSANTEAFF. The CDR3 DNA follows: TGCAGCGGATGGTCAGCGAACACTGAAGCTTTCTTT. The whole variable domain, remainder taken from reference TRBV29-1 and TRBJ1-1, is SAVISQKPSRDICQRGTSLTIQCQVDSQVTMMFWYRQQPGQSLTLIATANQGSEATYESGFVIDKFPISRPNLTFSTLTVSNMSPEDSSIYLCSGWSANTEAFFGQGTRLTVV.